This TCR beta chain derives from a study of T cell changes during pregnancy in multiple sclerosis. Measured with immunoSEQ multiplex PCR; TCRdb has only the in-frame clones, and not every one. The data show approximately 57,000 clones, approximately 90% seen once. J was trimmed by 3 bases and V by 3 bases; bases with no gene match: 3. This CDR3 is built from 13 residues. The V gene's germline CDR1 is SGHDT and CDR2 YYEEEE. The TCR originated in a female donor in good health, enrolled as a control in a pregnancy study. V and J are TRBV5-6 and TRBJ2-7; TRBD1 agrees at 7 bases. The sequencing here drew on peripheral blood, taken after pregnancy. This chain's CDR3 is CASSYGTDYEQYF. Written as DNA, the CDR3 is TGTGCCAGCAGCTACGGGACAGACTACGAGCAGTACTTC. The variable domain in full, completed from reference TRBV5-6 and TRBJ2-7, reads DAGVTQSPTHLIKTRGQQVTLRCSPKSGHDTVSWYQQALGQGPQFIFQYYEEEERQRGNFPDRFSGHQFPNYSSELNVNALLLGDSALYLCASSYGTDYEQYFGPGTRLTVT.